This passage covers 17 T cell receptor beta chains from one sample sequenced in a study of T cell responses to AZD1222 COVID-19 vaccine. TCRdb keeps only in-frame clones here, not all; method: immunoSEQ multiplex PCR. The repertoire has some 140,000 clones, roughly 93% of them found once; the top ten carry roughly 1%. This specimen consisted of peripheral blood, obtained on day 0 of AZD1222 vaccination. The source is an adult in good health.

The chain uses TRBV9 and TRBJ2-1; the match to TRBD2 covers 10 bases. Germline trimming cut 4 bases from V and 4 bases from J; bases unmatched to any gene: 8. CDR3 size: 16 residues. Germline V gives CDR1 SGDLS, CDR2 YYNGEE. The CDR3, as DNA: TGTGCCAGCAGCCCAGTTGATAGCGGGGGGTACAATGAGCAGTTCTTC. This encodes CASSPVDSGGYNEQFF.

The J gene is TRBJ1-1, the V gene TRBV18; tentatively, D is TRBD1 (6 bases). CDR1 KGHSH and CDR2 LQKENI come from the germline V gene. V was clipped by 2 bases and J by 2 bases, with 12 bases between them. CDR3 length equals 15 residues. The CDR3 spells CASSPSAGANTEAFF. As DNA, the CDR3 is TGTGCCAGCTCACCATCGGCGGGGGCCAACACTGAAGCTTTCTTT.

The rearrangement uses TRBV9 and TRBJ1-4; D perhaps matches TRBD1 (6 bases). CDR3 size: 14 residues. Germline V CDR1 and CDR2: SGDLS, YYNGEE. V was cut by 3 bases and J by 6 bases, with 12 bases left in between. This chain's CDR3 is CASSARGIDEKLFF. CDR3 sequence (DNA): TGTGCCAGCAGCGCCAGGGGCATCGATGAAAAACTGTTTTTT.

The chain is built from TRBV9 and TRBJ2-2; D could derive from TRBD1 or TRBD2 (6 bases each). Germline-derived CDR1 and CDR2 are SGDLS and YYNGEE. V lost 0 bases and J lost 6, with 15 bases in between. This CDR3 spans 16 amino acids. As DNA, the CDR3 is TGTGCCAGCAGCGTAGAGGGGGGCGCTTTCGCCGGGGAGCTGTTTTTT. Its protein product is CASSVEGGAFAGELFF. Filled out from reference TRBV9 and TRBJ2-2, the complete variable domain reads DSGVTQTPKHLITATGQRVTLRCSPRSGDLSVYWYQQSLDQGLQFLIQYYNGEERAKGNILERFSAQQFPDLHSELNLSSLELGDSALYFCASSVEGGAFAGELFFGEGSRLTVL.

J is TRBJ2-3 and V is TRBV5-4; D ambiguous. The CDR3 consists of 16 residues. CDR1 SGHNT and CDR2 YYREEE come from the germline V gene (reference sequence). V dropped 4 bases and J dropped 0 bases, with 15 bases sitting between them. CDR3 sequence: CASSPGGLPSTDTQYF. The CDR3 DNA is TGTGCCAGCAGCCCGGGTGGGCTCCCTAGCACAGATACGCAGTATTTT.

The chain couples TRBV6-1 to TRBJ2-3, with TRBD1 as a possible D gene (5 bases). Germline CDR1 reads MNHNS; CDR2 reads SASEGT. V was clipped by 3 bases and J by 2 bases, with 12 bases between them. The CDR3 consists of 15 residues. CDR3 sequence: CASSEGREYTDTQYF. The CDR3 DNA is TGTGCCAGCAGTGAGGGCAGGGAATACACAGATACGCAGTATTTT.

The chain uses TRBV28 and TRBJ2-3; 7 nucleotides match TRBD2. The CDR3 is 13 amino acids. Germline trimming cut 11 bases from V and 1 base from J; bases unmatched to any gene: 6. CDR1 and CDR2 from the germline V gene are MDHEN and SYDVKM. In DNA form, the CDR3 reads TGTGCCTCCCTGGGGGGGGGCACAGATACGCAGTATTTT. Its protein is CASLGGGTDTQYF.

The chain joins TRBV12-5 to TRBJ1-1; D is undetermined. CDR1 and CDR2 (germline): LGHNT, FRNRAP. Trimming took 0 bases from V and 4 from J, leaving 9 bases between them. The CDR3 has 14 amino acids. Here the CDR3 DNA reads TGTGCTAGTGGTTTGGTACCCGGGATCACTGAAGCTTTCTTT. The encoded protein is CASGLVPGITEAFF.

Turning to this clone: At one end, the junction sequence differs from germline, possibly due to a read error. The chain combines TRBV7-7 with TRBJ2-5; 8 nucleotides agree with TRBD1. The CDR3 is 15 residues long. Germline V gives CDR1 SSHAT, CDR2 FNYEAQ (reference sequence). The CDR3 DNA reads TGTGCTAGCAGCTTAGACCCAGGGGGCGGGGAGACCCAGTACTTC. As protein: CASSLDPGGGETQYF.

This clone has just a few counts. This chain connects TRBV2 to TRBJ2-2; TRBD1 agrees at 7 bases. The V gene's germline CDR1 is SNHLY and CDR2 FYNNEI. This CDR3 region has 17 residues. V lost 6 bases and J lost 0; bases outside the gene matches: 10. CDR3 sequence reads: CASRDRRDATNTGELFF. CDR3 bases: TGTGCCAGCAGGGACAGGCGCGACGCTACGAACACCGGGGAGCTGTTTTTT.

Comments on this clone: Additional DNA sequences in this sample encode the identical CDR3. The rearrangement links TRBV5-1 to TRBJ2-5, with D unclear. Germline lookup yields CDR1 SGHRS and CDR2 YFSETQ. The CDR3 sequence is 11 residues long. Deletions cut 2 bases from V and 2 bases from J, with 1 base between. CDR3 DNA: TGCGCCAGCAGCTTACAAGAGACCCAGTACTTC. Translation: CASSLQETQYF.

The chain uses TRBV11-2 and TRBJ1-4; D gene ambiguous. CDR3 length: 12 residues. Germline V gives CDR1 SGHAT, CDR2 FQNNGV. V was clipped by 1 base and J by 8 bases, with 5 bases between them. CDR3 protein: CASSLVGEKLFF. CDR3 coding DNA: TGTGCCAGCAGCTTAGTCGGGGAAAAACTGTTTTTT.

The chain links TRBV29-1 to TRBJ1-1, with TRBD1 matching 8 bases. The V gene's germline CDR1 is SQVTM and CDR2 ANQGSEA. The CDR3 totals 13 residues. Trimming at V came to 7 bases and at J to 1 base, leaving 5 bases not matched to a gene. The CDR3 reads CSGTGPANTEAFF. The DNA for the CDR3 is TGCAGCGGGACAGGGCCCGCGAACACTGAAGCTTTCTTT.

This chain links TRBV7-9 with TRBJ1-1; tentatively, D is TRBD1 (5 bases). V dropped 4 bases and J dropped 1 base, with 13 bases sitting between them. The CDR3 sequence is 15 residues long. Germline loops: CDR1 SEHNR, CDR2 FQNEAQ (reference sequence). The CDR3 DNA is TGTGCCAGCAGCTCCCCTCGGGGGGGGAACACTGAAGCTTTCTTT. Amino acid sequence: CASSSPRGGNTEAFF.

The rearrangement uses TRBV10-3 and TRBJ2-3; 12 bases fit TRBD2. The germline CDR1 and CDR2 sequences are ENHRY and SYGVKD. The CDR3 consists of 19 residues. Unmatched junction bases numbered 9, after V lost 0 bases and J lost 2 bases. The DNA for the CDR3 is TGTGCCATCAGTGAGTCCCGACTAGCGGGGGCCCCTTCCACAGATACGCAGTATTTT. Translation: CAISESRLAGAPSTDTQYF.

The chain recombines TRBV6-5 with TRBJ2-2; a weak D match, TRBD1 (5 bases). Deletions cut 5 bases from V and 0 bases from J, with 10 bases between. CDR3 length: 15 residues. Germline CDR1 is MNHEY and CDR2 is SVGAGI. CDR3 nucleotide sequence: TGTGCCAGCAGTCTTGACAGCGCGAACACCGGGGAGCTGTTTTTT. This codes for CASSLDSANTGELFF.

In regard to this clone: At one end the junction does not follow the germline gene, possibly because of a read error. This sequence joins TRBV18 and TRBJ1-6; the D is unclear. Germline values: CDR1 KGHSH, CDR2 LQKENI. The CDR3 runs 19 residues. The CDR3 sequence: CASSPNPLLTSDYYSPLHF. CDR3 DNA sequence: TGTGCCAGCTCACCAAACCCACTCCTCACCAGTGACTATTATTCACCCCTCCACTTT.